One sample yielded the 13 T cell receptor beta chains listed below, sequenced in a study of a mutant IDH1 vaccine in newly diagnosed glioma. Noted time point: week 35, safety follow-up. Topical imiquimod accompanied each vaccine dose, which consisted of 300 ug of mutant IDH1 20-mer peptide. Data came from immunoSEQ multiplex PCR; TCRdb stores just in-frame clones and leaves some out. The table lists approximately 50,000 clones, over 65% of them singletons. Which antigens these TCRs recognize remains unknown. The source was PBMCs, collected from a glioma patient whose treatment included an IDH1 peptide vaccine. The receptors were sampled from a man aged 35 to 55 with glioma.

This CDR3 is CASSLLGQRRTEAFF. CDR3 sequence (DNA): TGTGCCAGCAGTTTGCTGGGTCAACGGCGCACTGAAGCTTTCTTT. The V gene is TRBV5-6, the J gene TRBJ1-1; D gene unclear. The CDR3 has 15 residues. V was shortened by 5 bases and J by 4 bases, with 18 bases between the two germline ends. Germline-derived CDR1 and CDR2 are SGHDT and YYEEEE.

The rearrangement uses TRBV19 and TRBJ2-1; D unclear. The length of the CDR3 is 15 residues. Germline V lookup: CDR1 LNHDA, CDR2 SQIVND (reference sequence). The germline V and J ends were trimmed by 6 bases and 0 bases, with 12 bases remaining between them. The CDR3, as DNA: TGTGCCAGTAGAGGAAGGCGGAGCTCCTACAATGAGCAGTTCTTC. It specifies CASRGRRSSYNEQFF.

The genes are TRBV6-4 and TRBJ2-3, with 8 bases identical to TRBD1. J was trimmed by 8 bases and V by 0 bases; bases with no gene match: 1. Per germline, CDR1 MRHNA and CDR2 SNTAGT. This CDR3 contains 13 residues. DNA of the CDR3: TGTGCCAGCAGTGACTCAGACAGGGGTACGCAGTATTTT. Translation: CASSDSDRGTQYF.

The J gene is TRBJ1-1, the V gene TRBV19; D gene unclear. The V gene's germline CDR1 is LNHDA and CDR2 SQIVND (reference sequence). Trimming stripped 3 bases from V and 0 bases from J, with 11 bases between. The CDR3 has 15 residues. The CDR3 coding sequence is TGTGCCAGTAGTATGCCTAGTGGGATGAACACTGAAGCTTTCTTT. Protein: CASSMPSGMNTEAFF.

J is TRBJ2-5 and V is TRBV5-4, with a weak D call TRBD1 (6 bases). The V gene lost 2 bases and the J gene lost 2 bases, with 16 bases spanning the gap. CDR3 length equals 16 residues. Per germline, CDR1 SGHNT and CDR2 YYREEE (reference sequence). Written as DNA, the CDR3 is TGTGCCAGCAGCTTTCCGACAGGAAATAGGCAAGAGACCCAGTACTTC. Translation gives CASSFPTGNRQETQYF.

The CDR3 loop is CATSCTASGRLCTDTQYF. Here the CDR3 DNA reads TGTGCCACAAGCTGTACGGCTAGCGGGAGGCTATGCACAGATACGCAGTATTTT. The chain employs TRBV2 and TRBJ2-3, with 11 nucleotides matching TRBD2. There are 18 residues in the CDR3. V lost 10 bases and J lost 1; bases outside the gene matches: 16. Germline assignment: CDR1 SNHLY and CDR2 FYNNEI. The variable domain in full, completed from reference TRBV2 and TRBJ2-3, reads EPEVTQTPSHQVTQMGQEVILRCVPISNHLYFYWYRQILGQKVEFLVSFYNNEISEKSEIFDDQFSVERPDGSNFTLKIRSTKLEDSAMYFCATSCTASGRLCTDTQYFGPGTRLTVL.

The CDR3 protein is CASSLRQGSEAFF. The CDR3 DNA follows: TGTGCCAGCAGCTTAAGACAGGGCTCTGAAGCTTTCTTT. The chain links TRBV11-2 to TRBJ1-1; 7 bases map to TRBD1. After removal of 2 bases from V and 6 bases from J, the junction contained 3 bases not matched to a gene. From germline, CDR1 is SGHAT and CDR2 FQNNGV. The CDR3 runs 13 residues. The whole variable domain, remainder taken from reference TRBV11-2 and TRBJ1-1, is EAGVAQSPRYKIIEKRQSVAFWCNPISGHATLYWYQQILGQGPKLLIQFQNNGVVDDSQLPKDRFSAERLKGVDSTLKIQPAKLEDSAVYLCASSLRQGSEAFFGQGTRLTVV.

This chain links TRBV20-1 with TRBJ2-7, with D possibly being TRBD2 (7 bases). Germline V gene sequence: CDR1 DFQATT, CDR2 SNEGSKA (reference sequence). The CDR3 contains 11 residues. V was shortened by 3 bases and J by 6 bases, with 9 bases between the two germline ends. CDR3 region: CSASRGGEQYF. In DNA form, the CDR3 reads TGCAGTGCTAGTAGGGGGGGCGAGCAGTACTTC.

The gene calls are TRBV5-1 and TRBJ2-7; D might be TRBD2 (6 bases). The CDR3 has 15 amino acids. Trimming cost V 1 base and J 0 bases, with 11 bases left between them. CDR1 is SGHRS and CDR2 is YFSETQ in the germline V gene. This CDR3 reads CASSLFPGSSYEQYF. The CDR3 bases are TGCGCCAGCAGCTTGTTCCCCGGGAGCTCCTACGAGCAGTACTTC.

This clone was observed a handful of times. The chain recombines TRBV18 with TRBJ2-7; TRBD1 matches 10 bases. Trimming took 6 bases from V and 3 from J; bases not matched to a gene: 8. The CDR3 covers 15 residues. Germline CDR1 reads KGHSH; CDR2 reads LQKENI. CDR3 sequence reads: CASSWDRGPFYEQYF. Here the CDR3 DNA reads TGTGCCAGCTCGTGGGACAGGGGACCTTTCTACGAGCAGTACTTC.

The chain carries TRBV16 and TRBJ1-5, with 9 bases lining up with TRBD1. CDR3 size: 15 residues. Germline V gives CDR1 KGHSY, CDR2 FQNENV. The junction had 0 bases not matched to a gene; V was cut back by 1 base and J by 2 bases. This CDR3 reads CASSQWDRGNQPQHF. Here the CDR3 DNA reads TGTGCCAGCAGCCAATGGGACAGGGGCAATCAGCCCCAGCATTTT.

The rearrangement uses TRBV2 and TRBJ1-3, with D hard to call. Germline values: CDR1 SNHLY, CDR2 FYNNEI. The CDR3 totals 15 residues. Trimming removed 5 bases from V and 4 bases from J, with 15 bases in between. The DNA of the CDR3 is TGTGCCAGCAGTAGCCCCCCGGGAGGAGGAAACACCATATATTTT. This gives the protein CASSSPPGGGNTIYF.

This chain joins TRBV27 and TRBJ2-2; 10 bases map to TRBD2. Trimming took 6 bases from V and 3 from J; bases not matched to a gene: 7. The CDR3 covers 16 residues. CDR1 MNHEY and CDR2 SMNVEV come from the germline V gene (reference sequence). CDR3 nucleotides: TGTGCCAGCAGCCCCATAGCGGGAGGATACACCGGGGAGCTGTTTTTT. Amino acids: CASSPIAGGYTGELFF.